The T cell receptor beta chain described here comes from a study of blood T cells in healthy people across ages. Aged about 6 to 95, donors were systemically healthy Caucasians from Russia. It was roughly 10 milliliters of peripheral blood that were drawn from each donor. CDR1 and CDR2 from the germline V gene are ENHRY and SYGVKD. Trimming cost V 10 bases and J 5 bases; bases outside gene matches: 8. The length of the CDR3 is 13 residues. Study-wide results and limits: Significant beta diversity loss was already apparent by age roughly 44, declining roughly linearly.

The second PCR ran about 7 to 12 cycles with a sample-barcoded 5' primer and J-beta primers. Using its own MiXCR run on the 5' RACE reads, TCRdb lists one record per CDR3 protein. The profile shows some 670,000 distinct CDR3 sequences, approximately 52% of them singletons. Comment on this clonotype: Its matching antigen is unknown.

Material for sequencing was blood. The sequence was obtained from a woman older than 75 in good health. The rearrangement uses TRBV10-3 and TRBJ2-5; 9 bases are shared with TRBD1. CDR3 residues: CATTQGAGETQYF. DNA for the CDR3: TGTGCCACTACACAGGGGGCGGGTGAGACCCAGTACTTC.